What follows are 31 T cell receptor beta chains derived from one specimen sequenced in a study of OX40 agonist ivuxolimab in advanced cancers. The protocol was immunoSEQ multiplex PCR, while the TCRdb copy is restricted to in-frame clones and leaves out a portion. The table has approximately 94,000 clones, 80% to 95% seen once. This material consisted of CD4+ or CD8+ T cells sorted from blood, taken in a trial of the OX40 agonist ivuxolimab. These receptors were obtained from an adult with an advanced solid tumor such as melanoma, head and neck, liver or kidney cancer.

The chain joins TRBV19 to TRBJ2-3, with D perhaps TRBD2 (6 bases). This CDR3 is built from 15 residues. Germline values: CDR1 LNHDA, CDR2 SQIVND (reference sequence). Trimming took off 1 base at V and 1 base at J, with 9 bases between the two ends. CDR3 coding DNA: TGTGCCAGTAGTATAGCCCCTAGCGGCACAGATACGCAGTATTTT. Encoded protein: CASSIAPSGTDTQYF.

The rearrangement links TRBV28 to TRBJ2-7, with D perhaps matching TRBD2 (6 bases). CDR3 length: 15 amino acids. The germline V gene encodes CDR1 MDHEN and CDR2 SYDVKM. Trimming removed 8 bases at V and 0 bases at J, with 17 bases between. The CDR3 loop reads CASRVVGGSSYEQYF. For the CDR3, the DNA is TGTGCCAGCCGAGTTGTCGGAGGGAGCTCCTACGAGCAGTACTTC.

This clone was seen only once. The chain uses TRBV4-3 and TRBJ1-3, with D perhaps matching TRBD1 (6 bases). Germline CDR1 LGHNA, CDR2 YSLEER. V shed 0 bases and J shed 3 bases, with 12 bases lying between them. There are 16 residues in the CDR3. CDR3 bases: TGCGCCAGCAGCCAAGATCCCAGGGGAATTGGAAACACCATATATTTT. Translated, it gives CASSQDPRGIGNTIYF.

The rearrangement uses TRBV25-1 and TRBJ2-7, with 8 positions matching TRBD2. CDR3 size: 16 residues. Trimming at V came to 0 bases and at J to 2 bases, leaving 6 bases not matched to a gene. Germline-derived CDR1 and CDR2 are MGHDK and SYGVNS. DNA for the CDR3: TGTGCCAGCAGTGAATACCCTTCAGCGGGAGCCTACGAGCAGTACTTC. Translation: CASSEYPSAGAYEQYF.

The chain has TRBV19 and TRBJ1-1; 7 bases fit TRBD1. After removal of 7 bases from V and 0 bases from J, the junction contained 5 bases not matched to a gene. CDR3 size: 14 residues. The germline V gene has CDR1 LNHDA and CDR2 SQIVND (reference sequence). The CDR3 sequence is CASIRTGMNTEAFF. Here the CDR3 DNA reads TGTGCCAGTATCCGGACAGGTATGAACACTGAAGCTTTCTTT.

The chain's CDR3 is CASSLGGKTGGYGYTF. CDR3 DNA sequence: TGTGCCAGCAGCTTAGGGGGAAAGACAGGGGGCTATGGCTACACCTTC. V is TRBV7-2 and J is TRBJ1-2; the match to TRBD1 covers 9 bases. Germline CDR1 is SGHTA and CDR2 is FQGNSA. The CDR3 covers 16 residues. V was pared by 1 base and J by 4 bases, with 7 bases of the junction left unmatched.

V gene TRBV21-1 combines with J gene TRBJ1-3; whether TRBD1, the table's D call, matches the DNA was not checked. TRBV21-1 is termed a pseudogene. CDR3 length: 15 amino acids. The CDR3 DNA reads TGTGCCAGCAGCAAAGTTGGCAGGTGGGGAAACACCATATATTTT. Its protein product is CASSKVGRWGNTIYF.

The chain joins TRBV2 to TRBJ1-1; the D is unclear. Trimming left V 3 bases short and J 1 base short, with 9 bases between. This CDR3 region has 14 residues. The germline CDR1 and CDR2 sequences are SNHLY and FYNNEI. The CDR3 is CASSDWLRNTEAFF. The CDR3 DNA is TGTGCCAGCAGTGATTGGCTCAGGAACACTGAAGCTTTCTTT. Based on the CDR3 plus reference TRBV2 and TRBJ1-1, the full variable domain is EPEVTQTPSHQVTQMGQEVILRCVPISNHLYFYWYRQILGQKVEFLVSFYNNEISEKSEIFDDQFSVERPDGSNFTLKIRSTKLEDSAMYFCASSDWLRNTEAFFGQGTRLTVV.

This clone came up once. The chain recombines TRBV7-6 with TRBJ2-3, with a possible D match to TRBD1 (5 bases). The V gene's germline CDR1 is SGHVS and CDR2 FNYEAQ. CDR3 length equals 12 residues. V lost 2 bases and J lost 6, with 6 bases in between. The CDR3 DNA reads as TGTGCCAGCAGCTTAAAGGGGGATACGCAGTATTTT. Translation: CASSLKGDTQYF.

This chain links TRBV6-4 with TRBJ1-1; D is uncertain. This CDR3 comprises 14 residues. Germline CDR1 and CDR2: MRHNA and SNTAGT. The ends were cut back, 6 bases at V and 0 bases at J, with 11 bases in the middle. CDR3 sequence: CASRVDSMNTEAFF. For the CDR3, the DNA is TGTGCCAGCAGGGTCGATTCAATGAACACTGAAGCTTTCTTT.

CDR3 sequence: CASSFVVGDEQFF. The CDR3 DNA reads as TGTGCCAGCAGTTTTGTAGTTGGGGATGAGCAGTTCTTC. The gene calls are TRBV6-4 and TRBJ2-1; no definite D call. V dropped 5 bases and J dropped 8 bases, with 13 bases sitting between them. The CDR3 consists of 13 residues. The germline CDR1 and CDR2 sequences are MRHNA and SNTAGT.

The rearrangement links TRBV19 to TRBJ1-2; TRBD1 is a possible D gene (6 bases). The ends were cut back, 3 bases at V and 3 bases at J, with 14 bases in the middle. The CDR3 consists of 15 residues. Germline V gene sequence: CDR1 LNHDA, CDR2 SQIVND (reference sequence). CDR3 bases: TGTGCCAGTAGTATGAGGAGCAGGGGCGACTATGGCTACACCTTC. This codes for CASSMRSRGDYGYTF.

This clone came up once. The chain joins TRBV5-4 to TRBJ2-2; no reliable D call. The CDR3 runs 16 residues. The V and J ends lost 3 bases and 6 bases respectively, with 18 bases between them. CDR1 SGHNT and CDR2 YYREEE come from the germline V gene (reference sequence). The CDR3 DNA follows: TGTGCCAGCAGCTCCCCCGTGACGAGCAGCTCCGGGGAGCTGTTTTTT. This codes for CASSSPVTSSSGELFF.

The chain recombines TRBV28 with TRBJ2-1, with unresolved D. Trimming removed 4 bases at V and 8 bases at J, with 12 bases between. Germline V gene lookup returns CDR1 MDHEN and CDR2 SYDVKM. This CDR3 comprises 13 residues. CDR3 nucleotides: TGTGCCAGCAGTTCTTTCCCTGGGGATGAGCAGTTCTTC. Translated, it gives CASSSFPGDEQFF.

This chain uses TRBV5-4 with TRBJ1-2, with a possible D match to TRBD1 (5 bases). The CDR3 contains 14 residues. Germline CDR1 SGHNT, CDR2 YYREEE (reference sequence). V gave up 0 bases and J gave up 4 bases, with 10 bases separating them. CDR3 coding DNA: TGTGCCAGCAGCTTGGCGGGGGAATTCTATGGCTACACCTTC. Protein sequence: CASSLAGEFYGYTF.

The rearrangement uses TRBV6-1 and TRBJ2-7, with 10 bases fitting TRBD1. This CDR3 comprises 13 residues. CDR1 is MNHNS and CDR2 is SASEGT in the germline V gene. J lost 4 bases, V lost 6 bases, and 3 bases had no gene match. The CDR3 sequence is CASSRDRGYEQYF. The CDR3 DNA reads TGTGCCAGCAGCCGGGACAGGGGTTACGAGCAGTACTTC.

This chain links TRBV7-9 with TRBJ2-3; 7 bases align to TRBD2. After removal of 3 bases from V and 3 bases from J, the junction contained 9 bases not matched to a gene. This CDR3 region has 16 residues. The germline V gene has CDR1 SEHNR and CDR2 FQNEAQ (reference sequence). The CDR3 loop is CASSFRGGVATDTQYF. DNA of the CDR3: TGTGCCAGCAGCTTCCGTGGGGGGGTGGCGACAGATACGCAGTATTTT. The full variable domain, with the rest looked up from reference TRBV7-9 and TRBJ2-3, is DTGVSQNPRHKITKRGQNVTFRCDPISEHNRLYWYRQTLGQGPEFLTYFQNEAQLEKSRLLSDRFSAERPKGSFSTLEIQRTEQGDSAMYLCASSFRGGVATDTQYFGPGTRLTVL.

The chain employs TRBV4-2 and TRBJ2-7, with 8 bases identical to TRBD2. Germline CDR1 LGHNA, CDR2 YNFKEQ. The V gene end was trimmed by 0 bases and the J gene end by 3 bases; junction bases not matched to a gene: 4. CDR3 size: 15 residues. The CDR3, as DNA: TGTGCCAGCAGCCAAGATGAGGCGGGAGGCTACGAGCAGTACTTC. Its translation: CASSQDEAGGYEQYF.

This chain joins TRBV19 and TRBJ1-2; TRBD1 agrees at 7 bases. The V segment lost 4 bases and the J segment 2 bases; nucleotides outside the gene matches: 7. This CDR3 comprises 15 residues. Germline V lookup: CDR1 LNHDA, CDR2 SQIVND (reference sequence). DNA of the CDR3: TGTGCCAGTAGTAACCCACAGGGGACAAACTATGGCTACACCTTC. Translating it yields CASSNPQGTNYGYTF.

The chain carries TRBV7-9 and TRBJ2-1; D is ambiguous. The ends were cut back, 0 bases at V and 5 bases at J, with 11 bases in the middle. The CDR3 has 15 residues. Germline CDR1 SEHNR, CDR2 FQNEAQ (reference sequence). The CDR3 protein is CASSLAETSNNEQFF. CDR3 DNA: TGTGCCAGCAGCTTAGCGGAAACCAGTAACAATGAGCAGTTCTTC.

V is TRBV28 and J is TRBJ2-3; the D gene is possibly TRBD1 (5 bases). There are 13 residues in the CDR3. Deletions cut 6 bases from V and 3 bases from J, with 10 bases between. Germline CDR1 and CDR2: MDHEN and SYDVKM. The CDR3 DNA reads TGTGCCAGCAGGGAGCAGGGTACAGATACGCAGTATTTT. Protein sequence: CASREQGTDTQYF. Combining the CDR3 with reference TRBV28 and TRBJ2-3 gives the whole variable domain DVKVTQSSRYLVKRTGEKVFLECVQDMDHENMFWYRQDPGLGLRLIYFSYDVKMKEKGDIPEGYSVSREKKERFSLILESASTNQTSMYLCASREQGTDTQYFGPGTRLTVL.

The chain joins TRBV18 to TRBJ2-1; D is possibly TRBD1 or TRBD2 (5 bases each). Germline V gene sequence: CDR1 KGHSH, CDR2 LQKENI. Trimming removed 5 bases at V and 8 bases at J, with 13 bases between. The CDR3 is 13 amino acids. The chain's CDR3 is CASSFTRGDEQFF. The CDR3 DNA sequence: TGTGCCAGCTCATTCACTAGGGGCGATGAGCAGTTCTTC.

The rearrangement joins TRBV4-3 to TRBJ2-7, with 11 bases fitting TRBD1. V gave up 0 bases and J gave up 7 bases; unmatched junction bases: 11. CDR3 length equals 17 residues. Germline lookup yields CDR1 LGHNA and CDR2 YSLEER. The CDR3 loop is CASSQEHYGTGGGEQYF. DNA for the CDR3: TGCGCCAGCAGCCAAGAACACTATGGGACAGGGGGAGGTGAGCAGTACTTC.

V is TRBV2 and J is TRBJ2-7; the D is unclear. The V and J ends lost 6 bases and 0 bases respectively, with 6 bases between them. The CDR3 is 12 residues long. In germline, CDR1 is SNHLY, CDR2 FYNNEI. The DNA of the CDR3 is TGTGCCAGCAGCCAGAGCTCCTACGAGCAGTACTTC. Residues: CASSQSSYEQYF.

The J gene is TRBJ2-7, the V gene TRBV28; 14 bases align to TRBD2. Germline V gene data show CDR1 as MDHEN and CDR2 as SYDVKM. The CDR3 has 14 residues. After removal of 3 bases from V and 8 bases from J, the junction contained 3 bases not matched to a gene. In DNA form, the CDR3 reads TGTGCCAGCAGTTTGGGACTAGCGGGAGTAAAGCAGTACTTC. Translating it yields CASSLGLAGVKQYF.

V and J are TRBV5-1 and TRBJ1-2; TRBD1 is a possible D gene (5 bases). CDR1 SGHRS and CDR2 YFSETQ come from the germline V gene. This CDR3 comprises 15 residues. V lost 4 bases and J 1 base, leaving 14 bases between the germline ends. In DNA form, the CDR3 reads TGCGCCAGCAGCCAAGACCCGGGGGGTAACTATGGCTACACCTTC. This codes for CASSQDPGGNYGYTF.

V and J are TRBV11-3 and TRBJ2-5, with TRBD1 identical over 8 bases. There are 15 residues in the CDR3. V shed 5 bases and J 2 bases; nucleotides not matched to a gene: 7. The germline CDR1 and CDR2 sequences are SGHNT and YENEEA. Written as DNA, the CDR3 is TGTGCCAGCAGCCTGTCCCGGACAGGGCAAGAGACCCAGTACTTC. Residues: CASSLSRTGQETQYF.

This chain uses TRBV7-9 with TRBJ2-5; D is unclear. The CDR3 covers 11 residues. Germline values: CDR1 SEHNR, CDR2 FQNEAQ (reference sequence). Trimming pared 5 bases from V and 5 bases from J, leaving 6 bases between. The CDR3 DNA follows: TGTGCCAGCAGCCAAGAGGAGACCCAGTACTTC. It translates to CASSQEETQYF.

The chain's CDR3 is CASSPRTSGSLPPDTQYF. Written as DNA, the CDR3 is TGTGCCAGCAGCCCCCGGACTAGCGGAAGTCTCCCCCCAGATACGCAGTATTTT. V and J are TRBV7-2 and TRBJ2-3, with 10 bases matching TRBD2. The CDR3 loop spans 18 amino acids. Trimming took 5 bases from V and 4 from J; bases not matched to a gene: 15. Germline CDR1 is SGHTA and CDR2 is FQGNSA.

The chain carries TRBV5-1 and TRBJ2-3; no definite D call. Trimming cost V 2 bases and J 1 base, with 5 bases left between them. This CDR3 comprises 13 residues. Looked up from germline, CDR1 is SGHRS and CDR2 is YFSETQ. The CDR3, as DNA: TGCGCCAGCAGCTTTTCCGGCACAGATACGCAGTATTTT. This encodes CASSFSGTDTQYF. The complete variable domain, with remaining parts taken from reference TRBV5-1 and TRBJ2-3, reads KAGVTQTPRYLIKTRGQQVTLSCSPISGHRSVSWYQQTPGQGLQFLFEYFSETQRNKGNFPGRFSGRQFSNSRSEMNVSTLELGDSALYLCASSFSGTDTQYFGPGTRLTVL.

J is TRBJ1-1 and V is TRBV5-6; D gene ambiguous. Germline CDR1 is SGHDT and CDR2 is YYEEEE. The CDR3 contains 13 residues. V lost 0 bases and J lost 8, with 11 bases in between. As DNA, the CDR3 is TGTGCCAGCAGCTTGGTTCGACACCCCGAAGCTTTCTTT. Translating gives CASSLVRHPEAFF.